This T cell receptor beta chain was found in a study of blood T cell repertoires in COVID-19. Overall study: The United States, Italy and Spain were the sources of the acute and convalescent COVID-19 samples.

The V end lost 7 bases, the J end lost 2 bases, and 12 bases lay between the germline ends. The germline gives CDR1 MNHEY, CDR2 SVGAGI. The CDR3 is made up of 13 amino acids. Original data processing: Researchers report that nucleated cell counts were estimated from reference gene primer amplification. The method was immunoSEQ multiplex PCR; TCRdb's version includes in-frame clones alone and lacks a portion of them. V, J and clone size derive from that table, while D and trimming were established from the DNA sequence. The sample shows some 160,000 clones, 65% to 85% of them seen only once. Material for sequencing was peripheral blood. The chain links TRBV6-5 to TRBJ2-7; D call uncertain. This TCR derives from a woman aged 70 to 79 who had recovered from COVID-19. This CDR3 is CASTRPGTYEQYF. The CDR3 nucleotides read TGTGCCAGCACCCGGCCGGGTACCTACGAGCAGTACTTC.